A single sample gave rise to the 27 T cell receptor beta chains below, sequenced in a study of identical twins. One entry per CDR3 protein results from TCRdb running MiXCR on the 5' RACE reads. The sample records some 500,000 distinct CDR3 sequences, 9.6% being singletons. These same data were also listed under a study on yellow fever vaccine responses in identical twins.

The sample taken for sequencing was PBMCs. These receptors all stem from a woman aged 18-35 years in good health.

This chain uses TRBV5-1 with TRBJ2-7; 7 positions agree with TRBD2. From germline, CDR1 is SGHRS and CDR2 YFSETQ. CDR3 length: 14 amino acids. The J segment lost 3 bases and the V segment lost 0 bases, leaving 3 bases of the junction unmatched. CDR3 loop: CASSLVGEGYEQYF. In DNA, the CDR3 is TGCGCCAGCAGCTTGGTAGGGGAGGGCTACGAGCAGTACTTC.

The chain carries TRBV7-9 and TRBJ1-6; no firm D call. Germline values: CDR1 SEHNR, CDR2 FQNEAQ (reference sequence). This CDR3 contains 13 residues. The V and J ends lost 6 bases and 11 bases respectively, with 14 bases between them. CDR3 sequence (DNA): TGTGCCAGCAGAAGGGAAGAATGGACACCCCTCCACTTT. As protein: CASRREEWTPLHF. The complete variable domain, with remaining parts taken from reference TRBV7-9 and TRBJ1-6, reads DTGVSQNPRHKITKRGQNVTFRCDPISEHNRLYWYRQTLGQGPEFLTYFQNEAQLEKSRLLSDRFSAERPKGSFSTLEIQRTEQGDSAMYLCASRREEWTPLHFGNGTRLTVT.

This clonotype has a count of ten or more. The chain links TRBV6-1 to TRBJ2-5; D is tentatively TRBD1 or TRBD2 (6 bases each). This CDR3 contains 14 residues. The germline gives CDR1 MNHNS, CDR2 SASEGT. V was trimmed by 7 bases and J by 4 bases, leaving 16 bases between them. The CDR3 here is CASTGPKGGETQYF. CDR3 DNA: TGTGCCAGCACCGGGCCGAAGGGGGGAGAGACCCAGTACTTC.

The chain combines TRBV6-5 with TRBJ2-3; 9 positions agree with TRBD2. Germline assignment: CDR1 MNHEY and CDR2 SVGAGI. The trim removed 2 bases at V and 1 base at J, leaving 4 bases unmatched. There are 16 residues in the CDR3. The CDR3 loop reads CASSYTWTSGTDTQYF. The CDR3, as DNA: TGTGCCAGCAGTTACACCTGGACTAGCGGCACAGATACGCAGTATTTT.

Many counts were recorded for this clonotype. The chain uses TRBV7-2 and TRBJ2-7; 10 bases match TRBD1. CDR1 is SGHTA, CDR2 FQGNSA, per germline. J lost 4 bases, V lost 5 bases, and 5 bases had no gene match. The CDR3 sequence is 14 residues long. The DNA of the CDR3 is TGTGCCAGCAGCCCCGACAGGGGGCTTTACGAGCAGTACTTC. This codes for CASSPDRGLYEQYF. The variable domain in full, with the rest retrieved from reference TRBV7-2 and TRBJ2-7, is GAGVSQSPSNKVTEKGKDVELRCDPISGHTALYWYRQSLGQGLEFLIYFQGNSAPDKSGLPSDRFSAERTGGSVSTLTIQRTQQEDSAVYLCASSPDRGLYEQYFGPGTRLTVT.

The V and J genes are TRBV7-2 and TRBJ2-3; tentatively, D is TRBD1 (6 bases). The germline gives CDR1 SGHTA, CDR2 FQGNSA. The CDR3 length is 11 residues. Trimming shortened V by 1 base and J by 14 bases, and 10 bases separated the two germline ends. Here the CDR3 reads CASSLGQGWYF. CDR3 in DNA: TGTGCCAGCAGCTTAGGGCAGGGGTGGTATTTT.

The sample holds a few counts of this clonotype. The chain recombines TRBV4-1 with TRBJ2-7; D not certain. The V gene's germline CDR1 is MGHRA and CDR2 YSYEKL. V lost 2 bases, J lost 0 bases, and 14 bases lay in between. The CDR3 spans 16 residues. CDR3 in DNA: TGCGCCAGCAGCCAAAATGGAGACGGTTACTCCTACGAGCAGTACTTC. Its translation is CASSQNGDGYSYEQYF.

This clonotype showed up just a few times. The rearrangement joins TRBV27 to TRBJ2-5, with 9 bases aligning to TRBD2. V lost 3 bases to trimming and J lost 7 bases; unmatched junction nucleotides: 6. The CDR3 has 14 residues. Germline V gene data show CDR1 as MNHEY and CDR2 as SMNVEV (reference sequence). The CDR3 region has the DNA TGTGCCAGCAGTTTTAGCGGGGGCCCAGGGACCCAGTACTTC. This sequence encodes CASSFSGGPGTQYF.

This chain connects TRBV12-5 to TRBJ1-1; the D gene is possibly TRBD1 (6 bases). The CDR3 loop spans 14 amino acids. Germline CDR1 reads LGHNT; CDR2 reads FRNRAP. Trimming pared 7 bases from V and 11 bases from J, leaving 23 bases between. This CDR3 reads CASAASGRGGRAFF. The DNA of the CDR3 is TGTGCTAGTGCCGCTTCAGGCAGGGGAGGTCGGGCTTTCTTT.

This clonotype was counted only a few times. The chain uses TRBV7-9 and TRBJ2-7, with D perhaps TRBD2 (5 bases). CDR3 size: 13 residues. The germline CDR1 and CDR2 sequences are SEHNR and FQNEAQ (reference sequence). V lost 4 bases and J lost 4, with 11 bases in between. Written as DNA, the CDR3 is TGTGCCAGCAGCTCAGGACTGGTTTACGAGCAGTACTTC. This translates into CASSSGLVYEQYF.

This clonotype was detected only a few times. The chain links TRBV10-3 to TRBJ2-1; possibly TRBD1 for D (5 bases). V dropped 6 bases and J dropped 0 bases, with 12 bases sitting between them. CDR3 length equals 15 residues. Germline V gene sequence: CDR1 ENHRY, CDR2 SYGVKD. CDR3 sequence: CAISGTGRSYNEQFF. The CDR3 region has the DNA TGTGCCATCAGCGGTACAGGACGCTCCTACAATGAGCAGTTCTTC.

This chain uses TRBV6-5 with TRBJ2-7; TRBD1 might be the D (6 bases). This CDR3 has 14 amino acids. Trimming cost V 6 bases and J 6 bases, with 18 bases left between them. From germline, CDR1 is MNHEY and CDR2 SVGAGI. The CDR3 spells CASSLPGHVVEQYF. CDR3 bases: TGTGCCAGCAGCTTACCGGGACATGTCGTCGAGCAGTACTTC.

This clonotype has only one observation. The J gene is TRBJ2-1, the V gene TRBV3-1, with D tentatively TRBD1 (7 bases). This CDR3 spans 17 amino acids. From germline, CDR1 is LGHDT and CDR2 YNNKEL (reference sequence). The V and J ends lost 3 bases and 7 bases respectively, with 22 bases between them. CDR3 in amino acids: CASSHPGTVPGRNEQFF. The CDR3 DNA sequence: TGTGCCAGCAGCCACCCCGGGACAGTTCCGGGGAGGAATGAGCAGTTCTTC.

The sample holds a few counts of this clonotype. This rearrangement joins TRBV7-9 to TRBJ2-7; the match to TRBD1 covers 9 bases. The CDR3 contains 16 residues. Germline V gene lookup returns CDR1 SEHNR and CDR2 FQNEAQ (reference sequence). After removal of 5 bases from V and 2 bases from J, the junction contained 10 bases not matched to a gene. This chain's CDR3 is CASSDTPGQGPYEQYF. The CDR3 nucleotides are TGTGCCAGCAGCGATACCCCGGGACAGGGACCCTACGAGCAGTACTTC.

This clonotype has a count of ten or more. The chain links TRBV29-1 to TRBJ2-2; 11 bases line up with TRBD1. CDR3 length: 15 amino acids. The V gene end was trimmed by 6 bases and the J gene end by 7 bases; junction bases not matched to a gene: 10. Germline assignment: CDR1 SQVTM and CDR2 ANQGSEA. The CDR3 region is CSVASGTGGIGELFF. The DNA for the CDR3 is TGCAGCGTCGCCTCCGGGACAGGGGGTATCGGGGAGCTGTTTTTT.

This clonotype was counted only a few times. This chain connects TRBV20-1 to TRBJ2-5; D unresolved. V was trimmed by 6 bases and J by 3 bases, leaving 14 bases between them. This CDR3 has 13 amino acids. Germline values: CDR1 DFQATT, CDR2 SNEGSKA (reference sequence). The chain's CDR3 is CSATRVLEETQYF. For the CDR3, the DNA is TGCAGTGCAACCCGGGTCTTAGAAGAGACCCAGTACTTC.

This chain joins TRBV12-3 or TRBV12-4 and TRBJ2-6, with D perhaps given as TRBD1 or TRBD2 (7 bases each). The V end was cut by 9 bases, the J end by 2 bases, with 20 bases between. CDR3 length: 17 amino acids. CDR3: CASGRSRGGPGANVLTF. In DNA form, the CDR3 reads TGTGCCAGTGGGAGGAGCAGGGGGGGTCCTGGGGCCAACGTCCTGACTTTC.

This rearrangement joins TRBV5-6 to TRBJ1-2, with no clear D. CDR1 and CDR2 from the germline V gene are SGHDT and YYEEEE. V was pared by 7 bases and J by 9 bases, with 19 bases between. CDR3 size: 13 residues. For the CDR3, the DNA is TGTGCCAGCGGCCCCGGGGTCCTCTACTGCTACACCTTC. Amino acids: CASGPGVLYCYTF. Supplemented by reference TRBV5-6 and TRBJ1-2, the full variable domain reads DAGVTQSPTHLIKTRGQQVTLRCSPKSGHDTVSWYQQALGQGPQFIFQYYEEEERQRGNFPDRFSGHQFPNYSSELNVNALLLGDSALYLCASGPGVLYCYTFGSGTRLTVV.

This clonotype was observed a handful of times. The CDR3 nucleotides are TGCGCCAGCAGCTTGTGGGGCAGCGCTACGAACACCGGGGAGCTGTTTTTT. This translates into CASSLWGSATNTGELFF. V gene TRBV5-1 combines with J gene TRBJ2-2; TRBD1 is a possible D gene (5 bases). With 1 base removed from V and 0 bases from J, the gap between germline ends came to 13 bases. The V gene's germline CDR1 is SGHRS and CDR2 YFSETQ. The CDR3 has 17 residues.

V is TRBV11-1 and J is TRBJ2-5; 8 bases match TRBD1. V lost 0 bases, J lost 2 bases, and 11 bases stayed unmatched. Germline V gives CDR1 SGHAT, CDR2 FQDESV (reference sequence). The CDR3 has 18 residues. The DNA for the CDR3 is TGTGCCAGCAGCTTAGCGCGTGGGACAGGTGGCGGACAAGAGACCCAGTACTTC. Translation gives CASSLARGTGGGQETQYF.

This sequence joins TRBV7-9 and TRBJ2-1, with 7 bases fitting TRBD2. V lost 5 bases, J lost 5 bases, and 3 bases stayed unmatched. This CDR3 is built from 13 residues. Germline V CDR1 and CDR2: SEHNR, FQNEAQ (reference sequence). CDR3 in DNA: TGTGCCAGCAGCCAGCGGGGACACAATGAGCAGTTCTTC. Translating it yields CASSQRGHNEQFF.

This clonotype was recorded a few times. The chain recombines TRBV19 with TRBJ2-7; D is perhaps TRBD2 (6 bases). This CDR3 spans 15 amino acids. V lost 5 bases to trimming and J lost 4 bases, with 18 bases between them. Per the germline V gene, CDR1 is LNHDA and CDR2 is SQIVND (reference sequence). CDR3 protein: CASSSRAGTQYEQYF. The CDR3 DNA sequence: TGTGCCAGTAGTTCGAGGGCCGGGACTCAATACGAGCAGTACTTC.

This clonotype was seen repeatedly, ten times or more. The genes are TRBV12-3 or TRBV12-4 and TRBJ1-6; D gene uncertain. V gave up 2 bases and J gave up 9 bases, with 11 bases separating them. This CDR3 spans 14 amino acids. The CDR3 DNA reads as TGTGCCAGCAGTTTACGCGGCCTCTCTTCACCCCTCCACTTT. Its protein is CASSLRGLSSPLHF.

V gene TRBV6-1 combines with J gene TRBJ2-7, with a weak D call TRBD1 (5 bases). V gave up 5 bases and J gave up 2 bases, with 22 bases separating them. The germline V gene encodes CDR1 MNHNS and CDR2 SASEGT. This CDR3 has 17 residues. CDR3 loop: CASSTSSSNRYPYEQYF. The CDR3 nucleotides read TGTGCCAGCAGTACCTCCTCTTCCAACAGGTACCCCTACGAGCAGTACTTC.

The rearrangement links TRBV6-1 to TRBJ2-2, with a weak D call TRBD2 (6 bases). V was clipped by 8 bases and J by 0 bases, with 10 bases between them. The germline gives CDR1 MNHNS, CDR2 SASEGT. The CDR3 sequence is 14 residues long. The CDR3 DNA is TGTGCCAGCGCCGGAGGGGCGAACACCGGGGAGCTGTTTTTT. Translation: CASAGGANTGELFF.

The J gene is TRBJ2-3, the V gene TRBV20-1; a possible D gene is TRBD1 (6 bases). The CDR3 spans 14 residues. The germline V and J ends were trimmed by 6 bases and 1 base, with 14 bases remaining between them. Germline V gives CDR1 DFQATT, CDR2 SNEGSKA (reference sequence). The CDR3 DNA reads TGCAGTGCCCCAAGGGGGAGCGGCACAGATACGCAGTATTTT. This translates into CSAPRGSGTDTQYF.

This rearrangement joins TRBV2 to TRBJ2-3, with D hard to call. The CDR3 is 15 amino acids. Looked up from germline, CDR1 is SNHLY and CDR2 is FYNNEI. The ends were cut back, 7 bases at V and 0 bases at J, with 14 bases in the middle. CDR3 amino acids: CASTLTVVSTDTQYF. In DNA, the CDR3 is TGTGCCAGCACCCTAACGGTAGTTAGCACAGATACGCAGTATTTT. Full variable domain (outside the CDR3, taken from reference TRBV2 and TRBJ2-3): EPEVTQTPSHQVTQMGQEVILRCVPISNHLYFYWYRQILGQKVEFLVSFYNNEISEKSEIFDDQFSVERPDGSNFTLKIRSTKLEDSAMYFCASTLTVVSTDTQYFGPGTRLTVL.